This entry is about one T cell receptor beta chain. Its specificity is unknown. This entry belongs to a study of shared clonotypes between healthy human individuals. The table came from immunoSEQ multiplex PCR; TCRdb's copy has only in-frame clones and leaves some out. The table records 730,000 or so clones, 60% to 80% of them present only once. Whole-study results and caveats: Non-shared clonotypes had lower generation probabilities than clonotypes shared by all four sorted-subset donors.

Trimming removed 6 bases from V and 3 bases from J, with 8 bases in between. This CDR3 is built from 13 residues. Germline loops: CDR1 SGHTA, CDR2 FQGTGA. The sequenced sample consisted of memory CD4+ T cells sorted from blood. The subset denotes: CD45RA-negative fraction. This clonotype was obtained from a woman under 40 in good health. The V call is TRBV7-3, the J call TRBJ2-2, with unresolved D. In nucleotides, the CDR3 is TGTGCCAGCAGTAGGGTAGACACCGGGGAGCTGTTTTTT. Translating it yields CASSRVDTGELFF.